One sample yielded the 18 T cell receptor beta chains listed below, sequenced in a study of preoperative IRX-2 immunotherapy in early breast cancer. Specified treatment: preoperative locoregional IRX-2 cytokine immunotherapy. TCRdb's table, derived via immunoSEQ multiplex PCR, lists solely in-frame clones and lacks some. The data contain approximately 100,000 clones, 86% of them singletons. Sequenced here: tumor tissue, sampled after IRX-2 immunotherapy. The receptors stem from a human donor with breast cancer.

The chain couples TRBV5-1 to TRBJ2-5, with 11 positions matching TRBD1. The germline CDR1 and CDR2 sequences are SGHRS and YFSETQ. This CDR3 is built from 16 residues. The junction had 6 bases not matched to a gene; V was cut back by 0 bases and J by 5 bases. The CDR3 is CASSLAWTGGIETQYF. CDR3 DNA: TGCGCCAGCAGCTTGGCCTGGACAGGGGGCATCGAGACCCAGTACTTC.

The chain is built from TRBV29-1 and TRBJ1-3, with D hard to call. In germline, CDR1 is SQVTM, CDR2 ANQGSEA. Trimming took 7 bases from V and 0 from J, leaving 13 bases between them. The CDR3 length is 14 residues. CDR3 loop: CSGVNKDSGNTIYF. CDR3 DNA: TGCAGCGGGGTAAATAAGGACTCTGGAAACACCATATATTTT.

This chain's CDR3 is CASSLASRGGYGYTF. The CDR3 DNA sequence: TGTGCCAGCAGCCTCGCCTCGCGGGGCGGCTATGGCTACACCTTC. V gene TRBV7-1 combines with J gene TRBJ1-2; D is possibly TRBD1 (5 bases). TRBV7-1 is an ORF; its function is uncertain. V was trimmed by 5 bases and J by 4 bases, leaving 17 bases between them. This CDR3 comprises 15 residues.

The chain links TRBV9 to TRBJ2-5, with D unresolved. Trimming took off 5 bases at V and 5 bases at J, with 13 bases between the two ends. Germline CDR1 is SGDLS and CDR2 is YYNGEE. This CDR3 region has 13 residues. CDR3 nucleotides: TGTGCCAGCAGTCCCGTAGGGCTGGAGACCCAGTACTTC. This codes for CASSPVGLETQYF.

The chain couples TRBV28 to TRBJ1-1; D remains ambiguous. The V and J ends lost 2 bases and 1 base respectively, with 11 bases between them. CDR1 and CDR2 (germline): MDHEN, SYDVKM. This CDR3 comprises 15 residues. The CDR3: CASSLGKKGNTEAFF. DNA for the CDR3: TGTGCCAGCAGTTTAGGGAAAAAGGGGAACACTGAAGCTTTCTTT. Full variable domain (rest looked up from reference TRBV28 and TRBJ1-1): DVKVTQSSRYLVKRTGEKVFLECVQDMDHENMFWYRQDPGLGLRLIYFSYDVKMKEKGDIPEGYSVSREKKERFSLILESASTNQTSMYLCASSLGKKGNTEAFFGQGTRLTVV.

The chain carries TRBV19 and TRBJ2-2; D remains unclear. CDR1 LNHDA and CDR2 SQIVND come from the germline V gene (reference sequence). Trimming stripped 7 bases from V and 8 bases from J, with 11 bases between. The CDR3 consists of 12 residues. The CDR3 region has the DNA TGTGCCAGTACGGACCTCGGGGGGGAGCTGTTTTTT. Protein product: CASTDLGGELFF.

The V and J genes are TRBV5-1 and TRBJ1-6, with D unresolved. Germline lookup yields CDR1 SGHRS and CDR2 YFSETQ. Trimming removed 4 bases from V and 10 bases from J, with 18 bases in between. The CDR3 is 15 residues long. CDR3 nucleotide sequence: TGCGCCAGCAGCCCCCTGGCCACGGTTCCCTCACCCCTCCACTTT. Protein: CASSPLATVPSPLHF.

The table lists this clone with a few counts. The chain is built from TRBV11-3 and TRBJ2-6, with TRBD2 identical over 7 bases. CDR3 size: 16 residues. Germline V gene lookup returns CDR1 SGHNT and CDR2 YENEEA. Trimming took 5 bases from V and 0 from J; bases not matched to a gene: 4. CDR3 sequence: CASSQLASSGANVLTF. DNA for the CDR3: TGTGCCAGCAGCCAACTAGCGAGCTCTGGGGCCAACGTCCTGACTTTC. The full variable domain, in which reference TRBV11-3 and TRBJ2-6 provide the parts outside the CDR3, is EAGVVQSPRYKIIEKKQPVAFWCNPISGHNTLYWYLQNLGQGPELLIRYENEEAVDDSQLPKDRFSAERLKGVDSTLKIQPAELGDSAVYLCASSQLASSGANVLTFGAGSRLTVL.

This clone was observed a few times. The V gene is TRBV6-8, the J gene TRBJ1-4; D is unresolved. This CDR3 has 13 amino acids. Germline V gene sequence: CDR1 MNHGY, CDR2 SAAAGT. The germline V and J ends were trimmed by 6 bases and 0 bases, with 5 bases remaining between them. The CDR3 coding sequence is TGTGCCAGCAGGGGGACAACTAATGAAAAACTGTTTTTT. Translating gives CASRGTTNEKLFF.

The V gene is TRBV28, the J gene TRBJ2-6; D may be TRBD2 (6 bases). The V and J ends lost 10 bases and 1 base respectively, with 14 bases between them. The germline V gene has CDR1 MDHEN and CDR2 SYDVKM. The CDR3 spans 15 residues. The CDR3 nucleotides read TGTGCCACCCGCGGGGAGAGGTCTGGGGCCAACGTCCTGACTTTC. Protein product: CATRGERSGANVLTF.

In the case of this clone: The junction departs from the called germline gene at one end, perhaps through a read error. The V and J genes are TRBV6-8 and TRBJ1-2; weak D call: TRBD1 (5 bases). In germline, CDR1 is MNHGY, CDR2 SAAAGT. This CDR3 region has 16 residues. The CDR3, as DNA: TGTGCCAGCAGTGACTCCGGGGACCCCTCTAACTATGGCTACACCTTC. Its protein is CASSDSGDPSNYGYTF.

This chain connects TRBV6-8 to TRBJ1-6; D not resolved. Deletions cut 4 bases from V and 11 bases from J, with 15 bases between. CDR1 and CDR2 (germline): MNHGY, SAAAGT. This CDR3 is built from 14 residues. CDR3 sequence (DNA): TGTGCCAGCAGTTTCCCGGACGGCCTCACACCCCTCCACTTT. This gives the protein CASSFPDGLTPLHF.

The rearrangement uses TRBV7-1 and TRBJ2-1; D possibly corresponds to TRBD2 (6 bases). TRBV7-1 is placed among ORFs of uncertain function. V was shortened by 5 bases and J by 8 bases, with 19 bases between the two germline ends. This CDR3 is built from 15 residues. CDR3 DNA sequence: TGTGCCAGCAGCCTCCAAAACGCGTGGGGGGATGAGCAGTTCTTC. Translated: CASSLQNAWGDEQFF.

V gene TRBV12-1 combines with J gene TRBJ2-2; the table names TRBD1, a call not compared with the DNA. TRBV12-1 is assigned pseudogene status. The CDR3 covers 16 residues. The CDR3 DNA is TGTGCCAGCAGCTCGCACAGGGTCCTTAACACCGGGGAGCTGTTTTTT. Amino acids: CASSSHRVLNTGELFF.

A single count supports this clone. The rearrangement uses TRBV10-2 and TRBJ2-1, with TRBD1 matching 9 bases. Germline trimming cut 6 bases from V and 8 bases from J; bases unmatched to any gene: 8. The CDR3 contains 14 residues. The germline CDR1 and CDR2 sequences are WSHSY and SAAADI. The CDR3 sequence: CASRPGQGADEQFF. The CDR3 nucleotides are TGCGCCAGCAGACCGGGACAGGGTGCCGATGAGCAGTTCTTC.

In its sample, this clone was seen once. The chain links TRBV7-8 to TRBJ1-2, with unresolved D. Trimming stripped 3 bases from V and 7 bases from J, with 12 bases between. This CDR3 is built from 13 residues. Germline V gene data show CDR1 as SGHVS and CDR2 as FQNEAQ. CDR3 sequence reads: CASSFGGLGGYTF. In nucleotides, the CDR3 is TGTGCCAGCAGCTTTGGAGGGCTTGGTGGCTACACCTTC.

V usage is TRBV19 and J usage is TRBJ1-2; 8 bases agree with TRBD1. This CDR3 comprises 12 residues. With V trimmed by 7 bases and J by 8 bases, 6 bases remained unmatched. Germline V gives CDR1 LNHDA, CDR2 SQIVND (reference sequence). The CDR3 DNA sequence: TGTGCCAGTACCCAGGGGGCAGTCGGCTACACCTTC. Amino acids: CASTQGAVGYTF. Full variable domain (outside the CDR3, taken from reference TRBV19 and TRBJ1-2): DGGITQSPKYLFRKEGQNVTLSCEQNLNHDAMYWYRQDPGQGLRLIYYSQIVNDFQKGDIAEGYSVSREKKESFPLTVTSAQKNPTAFYLCASTQGAVGYTFGSGTRLTVV.

This sequence joins TRBV7-4 and TRBJ2-6; D unclear. CDR1 and CDR2 (germline): SGHVT, SQSDAQ. Trimming shortened V by 4 bases and J by 2 bases, and 6 bases separated the two germline ends. The CDR3 is 14 amino acids. The CDR3 nucleotides are TGTGCCAGCAGCTCAAAGGCTGGGGCCAACGTCCTGACTTTC. Translation: CASSSKAGANVLTF.